These 3 T cell receptor beta chains were sequenced from one sample in a study of blood T cell repertoires in COVID-19. Profiling relied on immunoSEQ multiplex PCR, and the TCRdb table lists in-frame clones only, not all of them. The sample yields about 140,000 clones, 88% seen once. What was sequenced was peripheral blood. The receptors shown here come from a man in his sixties with active or convalescent COVID-19.

This clone appeared once. V is TRBV18 and J is TRBJ2-7; 10 bases are shared with TRBD1. The CDR3 length is 17 residues. CDR1 is KGHSH, CDR2 LQKENI, per germline. The V and J ends lost 6 bases and 1 base, in that order; junction bases with no gene match: 12. The DNA of the CDR3 is TGTGCCAGCTCCTTGACAGGGGGCCCTATGAATTCCTACGAGCAGTACTTC. Amino acids: CASSLTGGPMNSYEQYF. Drawing the rest from reference TRBV18 and TRBJ2-7, the complete variable domain is NAGVMQNPRHLVRRRGQEARLRCSPMKGHSHVYWYRQLPEEGLKFMVYLQKENIIDESGMPKERFSAEFPKEGPSILRIQQVVRGDSAAYFCASSLTGGPMNSYEQYFGPGTRLTVT.

A single count supports this clone. V gene TRBV7-6 combines with J gene TRBJ2-7; D might be TRBD1 (6 bases). CDR1 is SGHVS and CDR2 is FNYEAQ in the germline V gene. CDR3 length: 11 residues. V lost 3 bases to trimming and J lost 7 bases, with 7 bases between them. The CDR3 loop reads CASSLGAEQYF. The CDR3 bases are TGTGCCAGCAGCTTGGGGGCTGAGCAGTACTTC.

This clone was recorded only once. The V and J genes are TRBV27 and TRBJ2-3, with 8 positions matching TRBD2. CDR1 MNHEY and CDR2 SMNVEV come from the germline V gene (reference sequence). V was clipped by 4 bases and J by 0 bases; unmatched bases: 9. The CDR3 extends over 17 amino acids. CDR3 coding DNA: TGTGCCAGCAGTTCCCGTCTAGCGGGTACTAGCACAGATACGCAGTATTTT. Residues: CASSSRLAGTSTDTQYF.